Listed here are 23 T cell receptor beta chains from one sample, sequenced in a study of response to subunit inactivated influenza vaccine. Using its own MiXCR run on the RT-PCR reads, TCRdb lists one record per CDR3 protein. The sample lists over 150,000 distinct CDR3 sequences; around 9.2% were seen once. Specimen: non-naive T cells sorted from PBMCs, collected on the day of vaccination. Receptors were obtained from a man between 50 and 59 years old who received an inactivated influenza vaccine.

The chain recombines TRBV7-2 with TRBJ2-1, with D perhaps matching TRBD1 (6 bases). Trimming shortened V by 0 bases and J by 9 bases, and 12 bases separated the two germline ends. The CDR3 extends over 14 amino acids. Germline V CDR1 and CDR2: SGHTA, FQGNSA. The CDR3 reads CASSLAQGTTEQFF. In nucleotides, the CDR3 is TGTGCCAGCAGCTTAGCACAGGGTACGACTGAGCAGTTCTTC.

This clonotype was detected many times. The chain carries TRBV5-1 and TRBJ2-2, with 8 bases lining up with TRBD1. Trimming at V came to 0 bases and at J to 2 bases, leaving 3 bases not matched to a gene. CDR1 is SGHRS, CDR2 YFSETQ, per germline. The CDR3 runs 16 residues. The CDR3 DNA reads as TGCGCCAGCAGCTTGGGGACAGGGACCAACACCGGGGAGCTGTTTTTT. Translating gives CASSLGTGTNTGELFF.

This clonotype showed up many times. V usage is TRBV6-1 and J usage is TRBJ2-2; the match to TRBD2 covers 8 bases. The ends lost 5 bases at V and 0 bases at J; junction bases unmatched: 2. CDR1 and CDR2 (germline): MNHNS, SASEGT. The CDR3 contains 15 residues. DNA for the CDR3: TGTGCCAGCAGTCGGACTAGCCCGAACACCGGGGAGCTGTTTTTT. Encoded protein: CASSRTSPNTGELFF.

The rearrangement links TRBV20-1 to TRBJ2-1, with D tentatively TRBD2 (6 bases). V was trimmed by 1 base and J by 9 bases, leaving 16 bases between them. The CDR3 length is 14 residues. From germline, CDR1 is DFQATT and CDR2 SNEGSKA (reference sequence). Here the CDR3 reads CSARATHLGGEQFF. The DNA of the CDR3 is TGCAGTGCTAGAGCGACCCACCTCGGGGGTGAGCAGTTCTTC.

This clonotype was seen at least ten times. The chain links TRBV20-1 to TRBJ1-5, with 7 bases fitting TRBD1. From germline, CDR1 is DFQATT and CDR2 SNEGSKA (reference sequence). The CDR3 contains 15 residues. The junction had 8 bases not matched to a gene; V was cut back by 1 base and J by 5 bases. CDR3 residues: CSARAPGQTHQPQHF. CDR3 DNA sequence: TGCAGTGCTAGAGCCCCGGGACAGACTCATCAGCCCCAGCATTTT.

This sequence joins TRBV5-1 and TRBJ2-3; D gene uncertain. In germline, CDR1 is SGHRS, CDR2 YFSETQ. V gave up 2 bases and J gave up 4 bases, with 14 bases separating them. The CDR3 length is 15 residues. CDR3 in amino acids: CASSFSGFEADTQYF. Here the CDR3 DNA reads TGCGCCAGCAGCTTTTCCGGGTTTGAGGCAGATACGCAGTATTTT.

This clonotype came up a few times. The CDR3 bases are TGTGCCATCAAAACCACACAGAACACTGAAGCTTTCTTT. Its protein product is CAIKTTQNTEAFF. This chain joins TRBV10-3 and TRBJ1-1; D gene unclear. Trimming cost V 7 bases and J 1 base, with 10 bases left between them. The CDR3 runs 13 residues. Germline-derived CDR1 and CDR2 are ENHRY and SYGVKD.

This clonotype has at least ten counts. The rearrangement uses TRBV3-1 and TRBJ1-6; D gene ambiguous. The CDR3 length is 13 residues. Germline V gene data show CDR1 as LGHDT and CDR2 as YNNKEL (reference sequence). V lost 6 bases, J lost 13 bases, and 16 bases lay in between. CDR3 protein: CASSPDGPSPLHF. The CDR3 nucleotides are TGTGCCAGCAGTCCCGACGGACCGTCGCCCCTCCACTTT. Supplemented by reference TRBV3-1 and TRBJ1-6, the full variable domain reads DTAVSQTPKYLVTQMGNDKSIKCEQNLGHDTMYWYKQDSKKFLKIMFSYNNKELIINETVPNRFSPKSPDKAHLNLHINSLELGDSAVYFCASSPDGPSPLHFGNGTRLTVT.

V usage is TRBV6-2 or TRBV6-3 and J usage is TRBJ1-4, with D hard to call. The V end lost 4 bases, the J end lost 5 bases, and 8 bases lay between the germline ends. This CDR3 contains 13 residues. Germline CDR1 and CDR2: MNHEY and SVGEGT. CDR3 DNA sequence: TGTGCCAGCAGTTGGAGGAGCAATGAAAAACTGTTTTTT. Protein: CASSWRSNEKLFF.

This clonotype was seen ten or more times. The CDR3 loop is CATSRGFGEQYF. The CDR3 nucleotides read TGTGCCACCAGCAGAGGATTCGGCGAGCAGTACTTC. The V and J genes are TRBV15 and TRBJ2-7; D gene ambiguous. The germline V gene encodes CDR1 LNHNV and CDR2 YYDKDF (reference sequence). Between the trimmed V and J ends, which lost 1 base and 6 bases, there was a span of 7 bases. The CDR3 sequence is 12 residues long.

This clonotype has at least ten counts. J is TRBJ2-1 and V is TRBV4-2, with 11 bases identical to TRBD2. From germline, CDR1 is LGHNA and CDR2 YNFKEQ. This CDR3 contains 21 residues. Trimming at V came to 1 base and at J to 6 bases, leaving 20 bases not matched to a gene. CDR3 DNA: TGTGCCAGCAGCCAAGCCAACCTAGGGACTAGCGGAGCCACTTACCCCAATGAGCAGTTCTTC. It yields the protein CASSQANLGTSGATYPNEQFF.

Comment on this clonotype: At one boundary the junction diverges from the germline segment, which might be a read error. The chain links TRBV19 to TRBJ2-1, with 10 bases fitting TRBD1. This CDR3 spans 15 amino acids. Germline lookup yields CDR1 LNHDA and CDR2 SQIVND (reference sequence). The CDR3 DNA reads as TGTGCCGGTAGTACCTGGACAGGGGGGAACAATGAGCAGTTCTTC. This translates into CAGSTWTGGNNEQFF.

This chain uses TRBV18 with TRBJ2-5, with TRBD2 matching 7 bases. The CDR3 contains 17 residues. Germline trimming cut 3 bases from V and 7 bases from J; bases unmatched to any gene: 17. In germline, CDR1 is KGHSH, CDR2 LQKENI. This CDR3 is CASSPASGLVGWATQYF. CDR3 nucleotide sequence: TGTGCCAGCTCACCGGCCTCCGGACTAGTGGGCTGGGCGACCCAGTACTTC.

This clonotype occurred a few times. The CDR3 DNA follows: TGTGCCAGCTGGGGGGGGGTCCGGTACACTGAAGCTTTCTTT. It encodes CASWGGVRYTEAFF. The rearrangement links TRBV7-2 to TRBJ1-1; TRBD1 might be the D (5 bases). Germline V gene sequence: CDR1 SGHTA, CDR2 FQGNSA. The CDR3 consists of 14 residues. V lost 8 bases to trimming and J lost 3 bases, with 16 bases between them.

This clonotype was counted at least ten times. The chain has TRBV30 and TRBJ2-1; 7 bases are a match to TRBD1. CDR1 is GTSNPN, CDR2 SVGIG, per germline (reference sequence). This CDR3 has 14 amino acids. Trimming cost V 6 bases and J 3 bases; bases outside gene matches: 8. The CDR3 nucleotides read TGTGCCTGTCGCCGAGGGGGCCGCTACAATGAGCAGTTCTTC. It encodes CACRRGGRYNEQFF.

The chain couples TRBV5-1 to TRBJ2-3; 8 bases agree with TRBD2. The V and J ends lost 6 bases and 4 bases, in that order; junction bases with no gene match: 7. Germline-derived CDR1 and CDR2 are SGHRS and YFSETQ. CDR3 length equals 14 residues. The CDR3 nucleotides are TGCGCCAGCAATGGGCGGGGGGCCCCAGATACGCAGTATTTT. Residues: CASNGRGAPDTQYF.

The chain joins TRBV2 to TRBJ1-2, with TRBD1 matching 9 bases. Germline CDR1 is SNHLY and CDR2 is FYNNEI. The CDR3 has 16 residues. V gave up 9 bases and J gave up 6 bases; unmatched junction bases: 17. The CDR3 region is CASYSGTGNLKDGYTF. The CDR3, as DNA: TGTGCCAGTTATTCCGGGACAGGGAACCTTAAGGATGGCTACACCTTC.

A few counts support this clonotype. J is TRBJ2-7 and V is TRBV5-6; D is undetermined. Germline V gene data show CDR1 as SGHDT and CDR2 as YYEEEE. This CDR3 contains 14 residues. V was shortened by 1 base and J by 2 bases, with 10 bases between the two germline ends. CDR3 residues: CASSLLSLPYEQYF. CDR3 nucleotides: TGTGCCAGCAGCTTGTTATCCTTACCCTACGAGCAGTACTTC.

In regard to this clonotype: A much larger clone sits a single nucleotide away, making a read error possible. In this CDR3 the conserved last residue, phenylalanine or tryptophan, is missing, so a read error is likely. The chain employs TRBV7-9 and TRBJ2-7; tentative D call: TRBD1 (7 bases). Trimming removed 4 bases from V and 1 base from J, with 11 bases in between. In germline, CDR1 is SEHNR, CDR2 FQNEAQ (reference sequence). The CDR3 has 14 amino acids. As DNA, the CDR3 is TGTGCCAGCAGCTCAGGGGGGACTTCCTACGAGCAGTACTAC. It specifies CASSSGGTSYEQYY.

This clonotype was counted ten times or more. The rearrangement uses TRBV20-1 and TRBJ2-4, with D possibly TRBD2 on 6 matching bases. There are 15 residues in the CDR3. CDR1 DFQATT and CDR2 SNEGSKA come from the germline V gene (reference sequence). V lost 0 bases to trimming and J lost 6 bases, with 15 bases between them. In nucleotides, the CDR3 is TGCAGTGCTAGAGATTTATCGGGGAGGTTAAACATTCAGTACTTC. Translation: CSARDLSGRLNIQYF.

This clonotype came up a few times. For the CDR3, the DNA is TGTGCCAGCAGCCTCCTGCTCAGTAACATTCAGTACTTC. Translating it yields CASSLLLSNIQYF. This chain connects TRBV11-1 to TRBJ2-4; no clear D. The CDR3 has 13 amino acids. Germline V gives CDR1 SGHAT, CDR2 FQDESV (reference sequence). Deletions cut 5 bases from V and 7 bases from J, with 12 bases between.

This rearrangement joins TRBV9 to TRBJ1-6; D gene unclear. Looked up from germline, CDR1 is SGDLS and CDR2 is YYNGEE. The ends were cut back, 4 bases at V and 7 bases at J, with 15 bases in the middle. This CDR3 has 15 amino acids. CDR3 protein: CASSPRWEANSPLHF. The CDR3 nucleotides read TGTGCCAGCAGCCCTCGTTGGGAGGCGAATTCACCCCTCCACTTT.

The V and J genes are TRBV27 and TRBJ2-3; possibly TRBD1 for D (5 bases). The CDR3 sequence is 14 residues long. Germline V CDR1 and CDR2: MNHEY, SMNVEV (reference sequence). V dropped 2 bases and J dropped 6 bases, with 12 bases sitting between them. CDR3 loop: CASSLNGAGDTQYF. CDR3 bases: TGTGCCAGCAGTTTAAATGGGGCTGGCGATACGCAGTATTTT.